This T cell receptor beta chain came from a study of CD8 T cells in Susac syndrome. The count of this clonotype is one. The antigen remains undetermined. The CDR3 totals 13 residues. Trimming pared 5 bases from V and 4 bases from J, leaving 10 bases between. The V gene's germline CDR1 is MNHEY and CDR2 SMNVEV (reference sequence). The sequenced target, TCR beta, came from blood CD8+ and CD4+ T cells. RNA amounts of 0.5 to 1 ug underwent reverse transcription with random hexamers. Amplification of TCR beta CDR3 across 54 Vbeta and 13 Jbeta was performed with immunoSEQ multiplex PCR. TCRdb recomputed calls from the immunoSEQ multiplex PCR reads with MiXCR, one row per CDR3 protein. The table has approximately 140,000 distinct CDR3 sequences, over 85% seen once. Findings and caveats of the study: The number of individuals included in the study's TCR sequencing and HLA analysis was acknowledged as relatively small.

This TCR came from a human donor in good health. The genes are TRBV27 and TRBJ2-3, with D maybe TRBD2 (6 bases). The sequencing sample was made of CD8+ T cells from PBMCs. The CDR3 loop is CASSPPGADTQYF. The CDR3 nucleotides read TGTGCCAGCAGTCCTCCGGGGGCAGATACGCAGTATTTT.